The 14 T cell receptor beta chains listed next were all sequenced from one sample in a study of blood T cell repertoires in COVID-19. Some clones are missing from TCRdb's copy, which holds only in-frame ones; the method was immunoSEQ multiplex PCR. The table lists around 300,000 clones, around 90% of them singletons. The source material was PBMCs or T cells enriched from blood (not recorded which). Receptor source: a woman aged 25 to 39 who had recovered from COVID-19.

The gene calls are TRBV24-1 and TRBJ2-3; D perhaps matches TRBD1 (7 bases). Trimming took off 7 bases at V and 2 bases at J, with 12 bases between the two ends. There are 14 residues in the CDR3. Germline values: CDR1 KGHDR, CDR2 SFDVKD. As DNA, the CDR3 is TGTGCCACCAGGCGGGACAGCCACACAGATACGCAGTATTTT. As protein: CATRRDSHTDTQYF.

This chain uses TRBV7-3 with TRBJ2-3; D perhaps matches TRBD2 (6 bases). Germline V gene data show CDR1 as SGHTA and CDR2 as FQGTGA. There are 16 residues in the CDR3. V lost 2 bases and J 4 bases, leaving 16 bases between the germline ends. In DNA form, the CDR3 reads TGTGCCAGCAGCTTAGGTCCGGGGGTTTCTTCAGATACGCAGTATTTT. Translation gives CASSLGPGVSSDTQYF.

This clone appeared a few times. V gene TRBV7-9 combines with J gene TRBJ2-3; TRBD1 aligns across 10 bases. V lost 6 bases, J lost 0 bases, and 6 bases stayed unmatched. The CDR3 extends over 16 amino acids. CDR1 and CDR2 (germline): SEHNR, FQNEAQ (reference sequence). The CDR3 is CASRRDRGPSTDTQYF. The CDR3 region has the DNA TGTGCCAGCAGGCGGGACAGGGGCCCTAGCACAGATACGCAGTATTTT.

The chain is built from TRBV7-2 and TRBJ1-1; D is unresolved. The CDR3 has 12 amino acids. Germline CDR1 SGHTA, CDR2 FQGNSA. With 5 bases removed from V and 7 bases from J, the gap between germline ends came to 11 bases. The CDR3 loop reads CASSPQLFEAFF. CDR3 nucleotides: TGTGCCAGCAGCCCCCAACTTTTTGAAGCTTTCTTT.

V and J are TRBV28 and TRBJ2-7, with TRBD2 as a possible D gene (6 bases). The CDR3 is 15 residues long. Germline V gene lookup returns CDR1 MDHEN and CDR2 SYDVKM. V was clipped by 5 bases and J by 4 bases, with 18 bases between them. CDR3 in amino acids: CASSPYSRGSYEQYF. The CDR3 nucleotides read TGTGCCAGCAGTCCGTATTCGCGGGGTTCGTACGAGCAGTACTTC.

CDR3 protein: CASSPGQSSSSPLHF. CDR3 in DNA: TGTGCCAGCAGCCCGGGACAGTCTTCTAGTTCACCCCTCCACTTT. This chain connects TRBV2 to TRBJ1-6; the match to TRBD1 covers 7 bases. The CDR3 covers 15 residues. J gave up 9 bases and V 6 bases, and 11 bases lay outside the gene matches. Looked up from germline, CDR1 is SNHLY and CDR2 is FYNNEI.

A single count supports this clone. V gene TRBV23-1 combines with J gene TRBJ2-1, with 8 bases lining up with TRBD2. TRBV23-1 is designated an ORF whose function remains uncertain. V shed 0 bases and J 4 bases; nucleotides not matched to a gene: 2. The CDR3 sequence is 15 residues long. CDR3 loop: CASSQSSGIYNEQFF. CDR3 in DNA: TGCGCCAGCAGTCAATCTAGCGGGATATACAATGAGCAGTTCTTC.

The rearrangement joins TRBV5-1 to TRBJ2-2; the match to TRBD1 covers 11 bases. This CDR3 spans 17 amino acids. The V gene's germline CDR1 is SGHRS and CDR2 YFSETQ. With 3 bases clipped from V and 11 bases from J, the junction kept 15 bases outside the gene matches. CDR3 region: CASSSLIRGQGASELFF. The DNA for the CDR3 is TGCGCCAGCAGCTCCCTCATCCGAGGACAGGGGGCGTCCGAGCTGTTTTTT.

The chain combines TRBV27 with TRBJ1-1; D unresolved. From germline, CDR1 is MNHEY and CDR2 SMNVEV (reference sequence). V lost 1 base, J lost 10 bases, and 16 bases lay in between. The CDR3 is made up of 14 amino acids. This CDR3 reads CASSLLGSTSGAFF. In nucleotides, the CDR3 is TGTGCCAGCAGTTTATTGGGCAGCACGAGCGGAGCTTTCTTT.

The rearrangement links TRBV19 to TRBJ2-3, with TRBD1 matching over 9 bases. With V trimmed by 6 bases and J by 3 bases, 10 bases remained unmatched. The CDR3 runs to 16 residues. The germline V gene encodes CDR1 LNHDA and CDR2 SQIVND (reference sequence). The CDR3 sequence: CASSPLRDRATDTQYF. The DNA for the CDR3 is TGTGCCAGTAGCCCTTTACGGGACAGGGCTACAGATACGCAGTATTTT.

The chain joins TRBV18 to TRBJ2-3, with D possibly being TRBD2 (5 bases). The CDR3 sequence is 15 residues long. The V end was cut by 2 bases, the J end by 6 bases, with 15 bases between. Germline loops: CDR1 KGHSH, CDR2 LQKENI. In DNA, the CDR3 is TGTGCCAGCTCACCAGGGGAGCGCAACTCGGATACGCAGTATTTT. It translates to CASSPGERNSDTQYF.

This clone was recorded once. V usage is TRBV18 and J usage is TRBJ2-1; 8 nucleotides align to TRBD1. Germline CDR1 and CDR2: KGHSH and LQKENI. V lost 3 bases to trimming and J lost 8 bases; unmatched junction nucleotides: 3. This CDR3 is built from 13 residues. CDR3 sequence: CASSPATGDEQFF. CDR3 in DNA: TGTGCCAGCTCACCCGCGACAGGGGATGAGCAGTTCTTC.

The gene calls are TRBV6-2 or TRBV6-3 and TRBJ1-2; D may be TRBD1 (6 bases). The CDR3 spans 14 residues. V was clipped by 4 bases and J by 0 bases, with 9 bases between them. The germline V gene encodes CDR1 MNHEY and CDR2 SVGEGT. Here the CDR3 reads CASSSGQANYGYTF. CDR3 in DNA: TGTGCCAGCAGTTCGGGACAAGCTAACTATGGCTACACCTTC.

The chain recombines TRBV27 with TRBJ2-5; 10 bases are shared with TRBD2. The CDR3 has 19 residues. Germline assignment: CDR1 MNHEY and CDR2 SMNVEV (reference sequence). The V segment lost 3 bases and the J segment 1 base; nucleotides outside the gene matches: 14. The CDR3 loop reads CASSFLRGLAGAAQETQYF. The CDR3 nucleotides are TGTGCCAGCAGTTTTCTTCGTGGTCTAGCGGGGGCGGCCCAAGAGACCCAGTACTTC.